These 2 T cell receptor beta chains share one sample of origin, sequenced in a study of molecular identifiers for immune sequencing clone quantification. TCRdb itself ran the PCR reads through MiXCR, one entry per CDR3 protein. The table lists about 63,000 distinct CDR3 sequences, under 20% of them singletons, with about 1.5% in the top ten. Sample: naive CD8+ T cells from blood, with Jurkat cell RNA spiked in. As for subset: FACS-sorted CD8+CD4-CCR7+CD45RA+ naive T cells. Source of these receptors: a human donor in good health. Some libraries in this study had Jurkat cell RNA spiked in.

Regarding this clonotype: The junction and the germline gene differ at one end; a read error may be behind it. The chain recombines TRBV28 with TRBJ2-2, with D perhaps matching TRBD1 or TRBD2 (7 bases each). The germline CDR1 and CDR2 sequences are MDHEN and SYDVKM. The CDR3 runs to 15 residues. CDR3 region: CASSFLQGIAGGLFF. For the CDR3, the DNA is TGTGCCAGCAGTTTTTTACAGGGGATAGCCGGGGGGCTGTTCTTT.

The rearrangement links TRBV27 to TRBJ2-3, with 9 nucleotides matching TRBD2. The CDR3 has 17 residues. From germline, CDR1 is MNHEY and CDR2 SMNVEV (reference sequence). Germline trimming cut 5 bases from V and 5 bases from J; bases unmatched to any gene: 14. CDR3 loop: CASSPVLAGGPGDTQYF. DNA for the CDR3: TGTGCCAGCAGTCCCGTTTTGGCGGGAGGGCCGGGAGATACGCAGTATTTT.